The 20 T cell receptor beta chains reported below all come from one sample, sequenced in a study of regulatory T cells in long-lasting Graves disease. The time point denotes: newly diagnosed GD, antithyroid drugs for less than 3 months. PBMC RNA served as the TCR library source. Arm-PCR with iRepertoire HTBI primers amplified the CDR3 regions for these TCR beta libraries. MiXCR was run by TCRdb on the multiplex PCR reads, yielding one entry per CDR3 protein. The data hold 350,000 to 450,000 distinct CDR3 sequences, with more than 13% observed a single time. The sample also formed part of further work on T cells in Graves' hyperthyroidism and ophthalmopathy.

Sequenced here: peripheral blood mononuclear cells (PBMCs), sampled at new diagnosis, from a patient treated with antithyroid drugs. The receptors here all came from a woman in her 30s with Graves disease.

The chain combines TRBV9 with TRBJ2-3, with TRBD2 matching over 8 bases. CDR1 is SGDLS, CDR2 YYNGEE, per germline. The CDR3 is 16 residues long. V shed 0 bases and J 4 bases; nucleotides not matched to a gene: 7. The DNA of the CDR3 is TGTGCCAGCAGCGTAGACACGGGAGGGCCATCAGATACGCAGTATTTT. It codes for CASSVDTGGPSDTQYF.

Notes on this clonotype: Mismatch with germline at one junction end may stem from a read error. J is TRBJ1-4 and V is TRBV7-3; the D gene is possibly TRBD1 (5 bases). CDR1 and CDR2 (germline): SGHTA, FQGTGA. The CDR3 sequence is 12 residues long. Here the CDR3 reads CPGGATNEKLFF. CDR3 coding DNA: TGCCCCGGGGGTGCAACTAATGAAAAACTGTTTTTT.

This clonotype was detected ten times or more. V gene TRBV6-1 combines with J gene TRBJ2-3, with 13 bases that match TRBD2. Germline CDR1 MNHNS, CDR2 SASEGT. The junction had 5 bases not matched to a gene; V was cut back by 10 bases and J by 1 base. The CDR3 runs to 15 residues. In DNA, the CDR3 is TGTGCCATCACGGGACTAGCGGGACGCACAGATACGCAGTATTTT. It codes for CAITGLAGRTDTQYF.

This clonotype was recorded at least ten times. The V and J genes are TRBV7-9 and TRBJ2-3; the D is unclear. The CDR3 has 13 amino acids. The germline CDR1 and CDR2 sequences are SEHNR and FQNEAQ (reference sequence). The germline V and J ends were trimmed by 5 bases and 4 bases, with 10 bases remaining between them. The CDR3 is CASSVDGSDTQYF. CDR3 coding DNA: TGTGCCAGCAGCGTGGACGGCTCAGATACGCAGTATTTT.

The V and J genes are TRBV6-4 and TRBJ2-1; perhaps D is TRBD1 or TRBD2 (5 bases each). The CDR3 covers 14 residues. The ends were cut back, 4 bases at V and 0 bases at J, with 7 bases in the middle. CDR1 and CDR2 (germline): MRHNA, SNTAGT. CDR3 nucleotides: TGTGCCAGCAGTGCGGGACCCTCCTACAATGAGCAGTTCTTC. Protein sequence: CASSAGPSYNEQFF.

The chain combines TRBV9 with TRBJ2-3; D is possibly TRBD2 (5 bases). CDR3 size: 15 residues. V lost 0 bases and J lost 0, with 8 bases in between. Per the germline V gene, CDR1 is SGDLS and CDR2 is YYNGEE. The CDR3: CASSVAAGSTDTQYF. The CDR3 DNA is TGTGCCAGCAGCGTAGCTGCGGGCAGCACAGATACGCAGTATTTT.

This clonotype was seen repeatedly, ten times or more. The CDR3 coding sequence is TGCAGTGCTACGGACGGGCGGCGCGAGCAGTACTTC. Its translation: CSATDGRREQYF. The chain couples TRBV20-1 to TRBJ2-7; no reliable D call. V lost 4 bases and J lost 6, with 13 bases in between. Germline values: CDR1 DFQATT, CDR2 SNEGSKA (reference sequence). The CDR3 has 12 residues.

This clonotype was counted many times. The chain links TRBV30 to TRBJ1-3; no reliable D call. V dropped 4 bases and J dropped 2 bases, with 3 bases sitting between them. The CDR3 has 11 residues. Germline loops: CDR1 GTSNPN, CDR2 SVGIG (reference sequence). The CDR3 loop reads CAWMTGNTIYF. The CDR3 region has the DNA TGTGCCTGGATGACTGGAAACACCATATATTTT.

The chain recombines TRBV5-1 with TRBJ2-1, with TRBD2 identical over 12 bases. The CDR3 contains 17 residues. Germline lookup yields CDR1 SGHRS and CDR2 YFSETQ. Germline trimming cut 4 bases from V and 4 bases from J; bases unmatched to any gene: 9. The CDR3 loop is CASSPGLAGGIYNEQFF. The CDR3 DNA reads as TGCGCCAGCAGCCCGGGCCTAGCGGGAGGGATATACAATGAGCAGTTCTTC.

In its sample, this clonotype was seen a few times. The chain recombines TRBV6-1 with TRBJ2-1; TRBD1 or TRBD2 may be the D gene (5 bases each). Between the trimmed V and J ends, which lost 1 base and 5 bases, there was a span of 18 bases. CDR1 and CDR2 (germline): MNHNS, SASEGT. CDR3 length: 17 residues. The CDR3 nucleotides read TGTGCCAGCAGTGAAGGCGCCGGGGCCAGAGGGAACAATGAGCAGTTCTTC. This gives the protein CASSEGAGARGNNEQFF.

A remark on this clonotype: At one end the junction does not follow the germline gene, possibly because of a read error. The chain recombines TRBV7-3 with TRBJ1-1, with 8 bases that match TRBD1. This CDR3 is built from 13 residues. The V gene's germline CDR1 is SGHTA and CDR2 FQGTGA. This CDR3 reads CASSPQTGAEASF. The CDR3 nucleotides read TGTGCCAGCAGCCCCCAGACAGGGGCTGAAGCTTCCTTT.

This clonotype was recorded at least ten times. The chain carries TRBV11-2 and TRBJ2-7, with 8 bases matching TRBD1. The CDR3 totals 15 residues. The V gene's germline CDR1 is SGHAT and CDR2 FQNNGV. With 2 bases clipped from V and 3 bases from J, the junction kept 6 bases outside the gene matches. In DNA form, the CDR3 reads TGTGCCAGCAGCTTAAGTCGGACAGGGATCTACGAGCAGTACTTC. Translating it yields CASSLSRTGIYEQYF.

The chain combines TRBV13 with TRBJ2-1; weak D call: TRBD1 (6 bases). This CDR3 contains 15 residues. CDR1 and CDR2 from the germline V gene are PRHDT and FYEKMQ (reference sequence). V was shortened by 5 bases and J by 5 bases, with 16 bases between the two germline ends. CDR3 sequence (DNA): TGTGCCAGCAGCCTAAACAGGGAAACTCACAATGAGCAGTTCTTC. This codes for CASSLNRETHNEQFF.

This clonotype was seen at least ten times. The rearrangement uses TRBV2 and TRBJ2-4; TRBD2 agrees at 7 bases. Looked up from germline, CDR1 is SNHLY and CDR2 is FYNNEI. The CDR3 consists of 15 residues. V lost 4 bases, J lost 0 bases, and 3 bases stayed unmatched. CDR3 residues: CASSGLAEAKNIQYF. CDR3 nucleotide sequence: TGTGCCAGCAGTGGGCTAGCGGAAGCCAAAAACATTCAGTACTTC. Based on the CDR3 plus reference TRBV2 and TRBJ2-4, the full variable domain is EPEVTQTPSHQVTQMGQEVILRCVPISNHLYFYWYRQILGQKVEFLVSFYNNEISEKSEIFDDQFSVERPDGSNFTLKIRSTKLEDSAMYFCASSGLAEAKNIQYFGAGTRLSVL.

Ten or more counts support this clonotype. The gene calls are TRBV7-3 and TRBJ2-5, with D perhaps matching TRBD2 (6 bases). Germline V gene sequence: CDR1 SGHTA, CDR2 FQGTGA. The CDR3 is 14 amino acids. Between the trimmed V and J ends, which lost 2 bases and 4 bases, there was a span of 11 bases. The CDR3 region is CASSLGQRAETQYF. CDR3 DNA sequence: TGTGCCAGCAGCTTAGGGCAGCGGGCAGAGACCCAGTACTTC.

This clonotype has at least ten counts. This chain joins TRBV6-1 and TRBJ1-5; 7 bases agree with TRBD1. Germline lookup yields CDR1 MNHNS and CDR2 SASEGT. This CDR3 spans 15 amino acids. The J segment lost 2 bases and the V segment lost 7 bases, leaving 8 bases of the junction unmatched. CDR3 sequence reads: CASKTGTGGNQPQHF. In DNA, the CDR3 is TGTGCCAGCAAGACAGGGACGGGTGGCAATCAGCCCCAGCATTTT.

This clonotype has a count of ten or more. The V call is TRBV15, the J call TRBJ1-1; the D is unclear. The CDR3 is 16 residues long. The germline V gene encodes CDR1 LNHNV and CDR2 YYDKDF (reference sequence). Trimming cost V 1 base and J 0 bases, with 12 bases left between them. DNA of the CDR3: TGTGCCACCAGCAGAGGAATGGAACGCATGAACACTGAAGCTTTCTTT. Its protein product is CATSRGMERMNTEAFF.

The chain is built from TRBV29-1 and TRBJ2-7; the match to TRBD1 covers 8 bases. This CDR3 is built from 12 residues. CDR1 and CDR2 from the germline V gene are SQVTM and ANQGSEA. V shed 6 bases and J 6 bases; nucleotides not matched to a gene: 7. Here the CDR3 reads CSVNRGAREQYF. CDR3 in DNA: TGCAGCGTGAACAGGGGGGCCCGCGAGCAGTACTTC.

CDR3 DNA sequence: TGTGCCAGCTCACCGCTACAACTAGCGGGGGTCTACAATGAGCAGTTCTTC. Translated, it gives CASSPLQLAGVYNEQFF. This sequence joins TRBV18 and TRBJ2-1; 11 nucleotides match TRBD2. This CDR3 is 17 amino acids long. The V and J ends lost 3 bases and 3 bases, in that order; junction bases with no gene match: 7. CDR1 KGHSH and CDR2 LQKENI come from the germline V gene.

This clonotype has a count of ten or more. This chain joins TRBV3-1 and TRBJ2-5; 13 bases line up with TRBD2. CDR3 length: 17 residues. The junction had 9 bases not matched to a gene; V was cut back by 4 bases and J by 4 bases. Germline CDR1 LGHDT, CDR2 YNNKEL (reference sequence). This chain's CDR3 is CASSPYGLAGVGETQYF. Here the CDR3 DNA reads TGTGCCAGCAGCCCGTACGGACTAGCGGGAGTCGGAGAGACCCAGTACTTC.